Below are 5 T cell receptor beta chains sequenced from a single sample in a study of cytomegalovirus exposure and HLA in healthy donors. In the PCR, 60 Vbeta and 13 Jbeta primers were used. Measured with immunoSEQ multiplex PCR; TCRdb has only the in-frame clones, and not every one. The table lists about 160,000 clones, approximately 80% of them singletons, with more than 1.5% in the top ten. Sequencing input: PBMCs. The origin of the receptors is a man aged 18 to 30 in good health and CMV-seronegative.

The chain has TRBV19 and TRBJ2-3, with 9 bases fitting TRBD2. The CDR3 is 13 amino acids. The V segment lost 9 bases and the J segment 2 bases; nucleotides outside the gene matches: 3. Looked up from germline, CDR1 is LNHDA and CDR2 is SQIVND (reference sequence). The CDR3 loop reads CARRLADTDTQYF. Written as DNA, the CDR3 is TGTGCCAGGAGACTAGCGGACACAGATACGCAGTATTTT.

This chain links TRBV11-2 with TRBJ1-4; no firm D call. Trimming took off 2 bases at V and 0 bases at J, with 10 bases between the two ends. Germline lookup yields CDR1 SGHAT and CDR2 FQNNGV. This CDR3 has 16 amino acids. CDR3 DNA sequence: TGTGCCAGCAGCTTAAGCGGAACTGCAACTAATGAAAAACTGTTTTTT. Protein: CASSLSGTATNEKLFF.

The chain uses TRBV28 and TRBJ2-7; 8 bases line up with TRBD2. Germline V CDR1 and CDR2: MDHEN, SYDVKM. This CDR3 spans 16 amino acids. Trimming at V came to 4 bases and at J to 3 bases, leaving 11 bases not matched to a gene. The CDR3 DNA is TGTGCCAGCAGTTCCCCTCTAGCGGGTAGTTTCTACGAGCAGTACTTC. This translates into CASSSPLAGSFYEQYF. Based on the CDR3 plus reference TRBV28 and TRBJ2-7, the full variable domain is DVKVTQSSRYLVKRTGEKVFLECVQDMDHENMFWYRQDPGLGLRLIYFSYDVKMKEKGDIPEGYSVSREKKERFSLILESASTNQTSMYLCASSSPLAGSFYEQYFGPGTRLTVT.

The chain couples TRBV5-8 to TRBJ1-5; possible D gene TRBD1, 6 bases. The CDR3 length is 13 residues. Germline V gene lookup returns CDR1 SGHTS and CDR2 YDEGEE. Deletions cut 4 bases from V and 4 bases from J, with 9 bases between. DNA for the CDR3: TGTGCCAGCAGCCCGGACAGAAATCAGCCCCAGCATTTT. This codes for CASSPDRNQPQHF.

CDR3 region: CASSLLEGTEAFF. The CDR3 DNA is TGTGCCAGCAGCCTCTTGGAGGGCACTGAAGCTTTCTTT. The J gene is TRBJ1-1, the V gene TRBV9; D call uncertain. CDR1 SGDLS and CDR2 YYNGEE come from the germline V gene. The length of the CDR3 is 13 residues. V lost 4 bases, J lost 4 bases, and 11 bases lay in between.